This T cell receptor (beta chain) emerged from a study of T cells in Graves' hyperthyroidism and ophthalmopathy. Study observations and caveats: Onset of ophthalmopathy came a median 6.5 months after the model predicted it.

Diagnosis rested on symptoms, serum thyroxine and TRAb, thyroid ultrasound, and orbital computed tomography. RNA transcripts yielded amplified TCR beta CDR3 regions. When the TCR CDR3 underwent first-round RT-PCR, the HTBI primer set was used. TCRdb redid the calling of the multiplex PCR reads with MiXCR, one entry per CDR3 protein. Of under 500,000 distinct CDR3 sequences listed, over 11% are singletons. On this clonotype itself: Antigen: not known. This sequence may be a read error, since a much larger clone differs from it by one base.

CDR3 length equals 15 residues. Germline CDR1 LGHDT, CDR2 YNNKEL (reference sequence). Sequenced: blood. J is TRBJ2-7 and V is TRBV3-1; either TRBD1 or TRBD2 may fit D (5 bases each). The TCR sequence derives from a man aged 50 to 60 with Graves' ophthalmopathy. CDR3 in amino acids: CAGSQDPGRRNEQYF. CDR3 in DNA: TGTGCCGGCAGCCAAGATCCGGGACGGAGAAACGAGCAGTACTTC.